This TCR beta chain emerged from a study of CD8 T cells in ankylosing spondylitis (dated by TCRdb to the late 2010s). Background for the entire study: The study set out to find disease-linked TCR variants by profiling T cell receptor beta repertoires in ankylosing spondylitis patients and healthy donors. Samples of peripheral blood were taken, and for ankylosing spondylitis patients, synovial fluid was collected as well. The full study cohort comprised about 25 ankylosing spondylitis patients and some 100 healthy donors. Summary of the overall study and its limitations: Blood from ankylosing spondylitis patients appeared to be characterized by a TCR beta motif made up of several highly homologous amino acid variants. Some motif variants were previously reported in synovial fluid and blood of reactive arthritis patients, suggesting common disease-initiation mechanisms. According to the report, matched synovial fluid samples from ankylosing spondylitis patients were significantly enriched for the disease-linked clones. In peripheral blood, the disease-linked clones were found at relatively low frequencies and had a CD8+ phenotype.

TCRdb lists the instrument as Illumina HiSeq 2500. TCR beta libraries were prepared by quantitative 5'-RACE with molecular barcodes. For the original study's pipeline: A new computational method based on a probabilistic model of VDJ rearrangement was used to identify disease-linked TCR variants. TCRdb reran the public reads through fastp at Q25 and MiXCR, keeping productive beta chains. Merged by CDR3 protein, the rows form single entries marked with the most common genes and DNA. These V and J calls derive from TCRdb rather than the authors' analysis. The sample profile shows 210,000 or so distinct CDR3 sequences; approximately 24% of them were found once. Under 8% of the sample is in the top ten clones. The germline V gene specifies MNHEY as CDR1 and SVGAGI as CDR2. Trimmed from V: 4 bases; trimmed from J: 6 bases; junction bases lacking a gene match: 8. Spanning cysteine to phenylalanine, the CDR3 consists of 14 amino acids. Only the CDR3 DNA is retained, 42 bases long and in frame from the first base.

A few counts support this clonotype. What this receptor recognizes is not known. No base quality information exists; no much larger clone differs at one position. This TCR was recovered from a male donor with ankylosing spondylitis or in good health (not recorded which). The chain employs TRBV6-5 and TRBJ1-1; 7 central bases correspond to TRBD1. What was sequenced was blood, either unsorted or a sorted T cell fraction (not recorded which). The DNA reads TGTGCCAGCAGTTTCAAGACAGGGTCGGCTGAAGCTTTCTTT. This translates into CASSFKTGSAEAFF.